Listed below are T cell receptor beta chains from one sample, sequenced in a study of shared clonotypes between healthy human individuals. Some clones are missing from TCRdb's copy, which holds only in-frame ones; the method was immunoSEQ multiplex PCR. The table has some 790,000 clones, 72% seen once. Sequencing was done on a sample of memory CD4+ T cells sorted from blood. The receptors here all came from a young woman in good health. Each CDR3 is given with its conserved first and last residue. The D gene is left open where the match is weak. A clone size is listed for some rows: how often the clone was seen (once, few, many), or a class if it is expanded.

TRBJ2-3,once,TRBV10-1,-,TGCGCCAGCAGCTATGGACAAGGCACAGATACGCAGTATTTT,CASSYGQGTDTQYF
TRBJ1-5,few,TRBV6-1,-,TGTGCCAGCAGTGAAGTGGGTAGGCCCCAGCATTTT,CASSEVGRPQHF
TRBJ2-1,-,TRBV18,TRBD1,TGTGCCAGCTCACCAAGGGTAAGGACAGGTTACAATGAGCAGTTCTTC,CASSPRVRTGYNEQFF
TRBJ2-7,-,TRBV19,-,TGTGCCAGTAGTCGCCTAAACTCCTACGAGCAGTACTTC,CASSRLNSYEQYF
TRBJ2-1,-,TRBV14,-,TGTGCCAGCAGCCAAGTGGCGCCCAGCCATGAGCAGTTCTTC,CASSQVAPSHEQFF
TRBJ2-5,-,TRBV18,TRBD2,TGTGCCAGCTCACAAAGCGGGACTGAGACCCAGTACTTC,CASSQSGTETQYF
TRBJ1-1,few,TRBV4-1,-,TGCGCCAGCAGCCAAGCTGGAGGGAGAGTCACTGAAGCTTTCTTT,CASSQAGGRVTEAFF
TRBJ2-2,once,TRBV7-8,TRBD1,TGTGCCAGCAGCTTTCGGGACAGGGGCACCGGGGAGCTGTTTTTT,CASSFRDRGTGELFF
TRBJ1-4,few,TRBV14,-,TGTGCCAGCAGCCAAGATTTCAGGCCTCCCGGAGAAAAACTGTTTTTT,CASSQDFRPPGEKLFF
TRBJ1-3,-,TRBV5-1,TRBD1,TGCGCCAGCAGCTCGGGACAGCGAAACTCTGGAAACACCATATATTTT,CASSSGQRNSGNTIYF
TRBJ2-7,-,TRBV4-1,TRBD1,TGCGCCAGCAGCCAAGTTGGGACAGGGGGGACCTACGAGCAGTACTTC,CASSQVGTGGTYEQYF
TRBJ1-2,-,TRBV7-9,-,TGTGCCAGCAGCTCTGGTTGGCTTCATGGCTACACCTTC,CASSSGWLHGYTF
TRBJ2-7,-,TRBV18,TRBD1,TGTGCCAGCTCACGACCGGGACAGGGGGTCTACGAGCAGTACTTC,CASSRPGQGVYEQYF
TRBJ2-1,-,TRBV30,-,TGTGCCTGGGGGGAGGCTAGCGTGAACAATGAGCAGTTCTTC,CAWGEASVNNEQFF
TRBJ1-1,-,TRBV7-9,-,TGTGCCAGCAGCGTCGCGGGGCCAGGACAGAACACTGAAGCTTTCTTT,CASSVAGPGQNTEAFF
TRBJ2-1,-,TRBV4-1,-,TGCGCCAGCAGCCAATCCAATGAGCAGTTCTTC,CASSQSNEQFF
TRBJ2-4,-,TRBV19,TRBD2,TGTGCCAGCCGGACTAGCGGGCGAGCCAAAAACATTCAGTACTTC,CASRTSGRAKNIQYF
TRBJ2-7,-,TRBV2,TRBD2,TGTGCCAGCAGGTACACTAGCGGGAGGGCCGGTGAGCAGTACTTC,CASRYTSGRAGEQYF
TRBJ2-1,few,TRBV6-1,TRBD1,TGTGCCAGCAGTGAAGGCTCAGGACAGGGGAATAACAATGAGCAGTTCTTC,CASSEGSGQGNNNEQFF
TRBJ1-2,many,TRBV10-2,TRBD1,TGCGCCAGCAGTGAGGTTGGGACAGGGGGTACCTATGGCTACACCTTC,CASSEVGTGGTYGYTF
TRBJ1-2,once,TRBV28,TRBD1,TGTGCCAGCAGTTCACAGGGGGCAGGGTATGGCTACACCTTC,CASSSQGAGYGYTF
TRBJ2-1,once,TRBV5-1,TRBD2,TGCGCCAGCAGCTTGGTGGGGACTAGCTTTAATGAGCAGTTCTTC,CASSLVGTSFNEQFF
TRBJ1-2,few,TRBV25-1,-,TGTGCCAGCAGTGAATCCCAAAGGAACTATGGCTACACCTTC,CASSESQRNYGYTF
TRBJ2-3,-,TRBV28,TRBD2,TGTGCCAGCAGTTCTGGACTAGTTACGCAGTATTTT,CASSSGLVTQYF
TRBJ2-1,-,TRBV18,-,TGTGCCAGCTCACCACCAGGAGGGAATGAGCAGTTCTTC,CASSPPGGNEQFF
TRBJ2-1,-,TRBV6-1,-,TGTGCCAGCAGACCCGGAGGGGGGGAGCAGTTCTTC,CASRPGGGEQFF
TRBJ1-2,-,TRBV11-2,-,TGTGCCAGCAGCCCGGGACGGAACTATGGCTACACCTTC,CASSPGRNYGYTF
TRBJ1-2,few,TRBV11-2,TRBD1,TGTGCCCAAAGCCAGGGGGACTATGGCTACACCTTC,CAQSQGDYGYTF
TRBJ2-1,-,TRBV7-9,-,TGTGCCAGCAGCTTGGCTGGGTCGGATGAGCAGTTCTTC,CASSLAGSDEQFF
TRBJ1-2,few,TRBV2,-,TGTGCCAGCAGCCGAATCCCTTATGGCTACACCTTC,CASSRIPYGYTF
TRBJ2-3,once,TRBV5-1,TRBD2,TGCGCCAGCAGCCAAGACCATCTAGCGGGAGGGTCAGCAGATACGCAGTATTTT,CASSQDHLAGGSADTQYF
TRBJ2-3,once,TRBV6-1,TRBD1,TGTGCCAGCACCTGGACAGGTAGCACAGATACGCAGTATTTT,CASTWTGSTDTQYF
TRBJ2-3,-,TRBV5-4,TRBD2,TGTGCCAGCAGCCACGGACTAGCGGGAGGCGGGGGTAGCACAGATACGCAGTATTTT,CASSHGLAGGGGSTDTQYF
TRBJ1-2,-,TRBV28,TRBD1,TGTGCCAGCAGTTCCGGACAGGGTGACTTAAGAGGCTACACCTTC,CASSSGQGDLRGYTF
TRBJ2-7,-,TRBV6-5,-,TGTGCCAGCAGTTACCCCGGGGTCAAAGCCTACGAGCAGTACTTC,CASSYPGVKAYEQYF
TRBJ2-1,-,TRBV5-1,-,TGCGCCAGCAGCGCGGCAGGATCCTACAATGAGCAGTTCTTC,CASSAAGSYNEQFF
TRBJ1-1,-,TRBV10-1,-,TGCGCCAGCAGCCCGGGACGGATGAACACTGAAGCTTTCTTT,CASSPGRMNTEAFF
TRBJ2-7,-,TRBV18,-,TGTGCCAGCTCACCGGGGGGAGGCATTTCCTACGAGCAGTACTTC,CASSPGGGISYEQYF
TRBJ1-1,once,TRBV28,TRBD1,TGTGCCAGCAGTGCCGCGACAGGGGGCTTTACTGAAGCTTTCTTT,CASSAATGGFTEAFF
TRBJ2-2,-,TRBV30,-,TGTGCCTGGGCCCGTGATAGGGAGCTGTTTTTT,CAWARDRELFF
TRBJ2-3,few,TRBV15,-,TGTGCCACCAGCAGGGGAGGCACCGATACGCAGTATTTT,CATSRGGTDTQYF
TRBJ1-5,-,TRBV18,-,TGTGCCAGCTCACCAGACGACAGGAGCAATCAGCCCCAGCATTTT,CASSPDDRSNQPQHF
TRBJ2-1,-,TRBV28,TRBD2,TGTGCCATTAAGCGGGGTAGCTCCTACAATGAGCAGTTCTTC,CAIKRGSSYNEQFF
TRBJ1-4,-,TRBV7-8,-,TGTGCCAGCAGCCCCCCGTTGAGGGACACGACCCGGGGAAAACTGTTTTTT,CASSPPLRDTTRGKLFF
TRBJ2-4,few,TRBV10-3,-,TGTGCCACAGAGCCGGGGTTGGGTTTAAACATTCAGTACTTC,CATEPGLGLNIQYF
TRBJ1-2,once,TRBV19,-,TGTGCCAGTAACCAGGGGCTCGGGAACTATGGCTACACCTTC,CASNQGLGNYGYTF
TRBJ2-7,-,TRBV6-6,TRBD2,TGTGCCAGCAGTTACAGGACTAGCGGGAACTACGAGCAGTACTTC,CASSYRTSGNYEQYF
TRBJ2-7,-,TRBV7-8,-,TGTGCCAGCAGTCAGGACAGAGATCGAACCTACGAGCAGTACTTC,CASSQDRDRTYEQYF
TRBJ2-3,-,TRBV5-4,-,TGTGCCAGCAGCCCTGCAGGTGTGGATACGCAGTATTTT,CASSPAGVDTQYF
TRBJ1-4,-,TRBV30,TRBD1,TGTGCCTGGACGGGACAGTTTAATGAAAAACTGTTTTTT,CAWTGQFNEKLFF
TRBJ2-1,few,TRBV4-2,TRBD2,TGTGCCAGCAACGACCTAGCGGGAGGCGCCTACAATGAGCAGTTCTTC,CASNDLAGGAYNEQFF
TRBJ2-1,-,TRBV7-9,TRBD2,TGTGCCAGCAGGAAAGGACTAGCGGGAAACGATGAGCAGTTCTTC,CASRKGLAGNDEQFF
TRBJ1-3,once,TRBV9,-,TGTGCCAGCAGCCTCCTCGGGGGGTCTGGAAACACCATATATTTT,CASSLLGGSGNTIYF
TRBJ2-3,-,TRBV2,-,TGTGCCAGCAGGAGGGGGGTCACAGATACGCAGTATTTT,CASRRGVTDTQYF
TRBJ2-1,-,TRBV5-6,TRBD2,TGTGCCAGCAGCTTGGGCGGGAGGCCCGGAAATGAGCAGTTCTTC,CASSLGGRPGNEQFF
TRBJ2-7,-,TRBV18,TRBD2,TGTGCCAGCACAAGGCTGACACTAGCGGGAGAATTCGAGCAGTACTTC,CASTRLTLAGEFEQYF
TRBJ1-1,-,TRBV10-1,-,TGCGCCAGCAGGGTACGGACTGACGCTGAAGCTTTCTTT,CASRVRTDAEAFF